One and the same sample provided the 32 T cell receptor beta chains below, sequenced in a study of cytomegalovirus exposure and HLA in healthy donors. The PCR had 60 Vbeta and 13 Jbeta primers. Some clones are missing from TCRdb's copy, which holds only in-frame ones; the method was immunoSEQ multiplex PCR. The repertoire holds about 180,000 clones, with over 65% as singletons. Sequenced input: PBMCs. Every receptor here comes from a man between 18 and 29 years old in good health and CMV-seronegative.

The sample holds one count of this clone. The chain recombines TRBV30 with TRBJ2-1, with D perhaps TRBD2 (5 bases). V lost 0 bases to trimming and J lost 6 bases, with 9 bases between them. The CDR3 runs to 13 residues. Germline V CDR1 and CDR2: GTSNPN, SVGIG (reference sequence). CDR3 in amino acids: CAWSVQGSNEQFF. The CDR3, as DNA: TGTGCCTGGAGTGTACAAGGGAGCAATGAGCAGTTCTTC.

V gene TRBV30 combines with J gene TRBJ2-3; D remains ambiguous. CDR1 is GTSNPN and CDR2 is SVGIG in the germline V gene (reference sequence). This CDR3 is built from 12 residues. Trimming pared 3 bases from V and 6 bases from J, leaving 10 bases between. The CDR3 DNA is TGTGCCTGGAGCTCGGGTCTTGATACGCAGTATTTT. Its protein is CAWSSGLDTQYF.

There are a few counts of this clone. V usage is TRBV11-2 and J usage is TRBJ2-5; 8 bases map to TRBD1. The V and J ends lost 5 bases and 5 bases, in that order; junction bases with no gene match: 13. The CDR3 covers 16 residues. The germline V gene encodes CDR1 SGHAT and CDR2 FQNNGV. DNA for the CDR3: TGTGCCAGCAGCCTCCCAGGGGGCCAGGGCGCGGAGACCCAGTACTTC. Its translation is CASSLPGGQGAETQYF.

The chain uses TRBV9 and TRBJ2-2; 14 positions agree with TRBD2. The germline V gene encodes CDR1 SGDLS and CDR2 YYNGEE. The CDR3 has 21 amino acids. V shed 1 base, J shed 1 base, and the junction held 12 bases outside the gene matches. CDR3 nucleotide sequence: TGTGCCAGCAGCGTACACTCGCAGATCGGGACTAGCGGGAGGAACACCGGGGAGCTGTTTTTT. The encoded protein is CASSVHSQIGTSGRNTGELFF.

The chain is built from TRBV10-3 and TRBJ2-7; 7 nucleotides match TRBD2. The CDR3 runs 16 residues. The ends lost 0 bases at V and 7 bases at J; junction bases unmatched: 12. The germline gives CDR1 ENHRY, CDR2 SYGVKD. The chain's CDR3 is CAISESNPSLGGEQYF. CDR3 sequence (DNA): TGTGCCATCAGTGAGTCGAATCCGTCTTTGGGGGGGGAGCAGTACTTC.

This clone was seen just once. The chain employs TRBV7-3 and TRBJ2-3; weak D call: TRBD2 (6 bases). The CDR3 runs 16 residues. Germline CDR1 reads SGHTA; CDR2 reads FQGTGA. V lost 5 bases to trimming and J lost 4 bases, with 19 bases between them. The CDR3 nucleotides read TGTGCCAGCAGCGAAAGCGGCGGGGTGGGGGCAGATACGCAGTATTTT. Translating gives CASSESGGVGADTQYF.

This chain connects TRBV4-2 to TRBJ1-3; tentatively, D is TRBD1 (6 bases). V was trimmed by 0 bases and J by 4 bases, leaving 16 bases between them. This CDR3 is 17 amino acids long. Germline V lookup: CDR1 LGHNA, CDR2 YNFKEQ. The CDR3 sequence is CASSQDRPRGAGNTIYF. The DNA for the CDR3 is TGTGCCAGCAGCCAAGATAGGCCTCGGGGGGCCGGAAACACCATATATTTT.

V is TRBV2 and J is TRBJ1-2; TRBD1 matches 7 bases. Germline V CDR1 and CDR2: SNHLY, FYNNEI. This CDR3 is built from 14 residues. V trimming: 6 bases; J trimming: 2 bases; junction bases outside the gene matches: 6. The chain's CDR3 is CASSWTGANYGYTF. CDR3 sequence (DNA): TGTGCCAGCAGCTGGACAGGAGCCAACTATGGCTACACCTTC.

This clone was detected a few times. The chain recombines TRBV4-2 with TRBJ2-7; D may be TRBD2 (6 bases). This CDR3 has 15 amino acids. CDR1 is LGHNA, CDR2 YNFKEQ, per germline. Trimming stripped 1 base from V and 3 bases from J, with 13 bases between. For the CDR3, the DNA is TGTGCCAGCAGCCAAGGTCGGGGGAGAGGCTACGAGCAGTACTTC. This sequence encodes CASSQGRGRGYEQYF.

The CDR3 sequence: CASKPERNSPLHF. The DNA for the CDR3 is TGTGCCAGCAAACCCGAGAGGAATTCACCCCTCCACTTT. The chain has TRBV2 and TRBJ1-6; no reliable D call. The germline V gene has CDR1 SNHLY and CDR2 FYNNEI. The CDR3 totals 13 residues. V lost 7 bases and J lost 7, with 11 bases in between.

The V and J genes are TRBV11-2 and TRBJ1-1; D might be TRBD1 (6 bases). CDR1 and CDR2 (germline): SGHAT, FQNNGV. The CDR3 runs 16 residues. Trimming stripped 5 bases from V and 4 bases from J, with 20 bases between. CDR3 in DNA: TGTGCCAGCAGCCCATCGCATCGGACAGTTATCACTGAAGCTTTCTTT. Translation gives CASSPSHRTVITEAFF.

This clone has only a few counts. The rearrangement uses TRBV7-8 and TRBJ2-7, with TRBD2 matching over 7 bases. The J segment lost 0 bases and the V segment lost 6 bases, leaving 5 bases of the junction unmatched. Germline V gives CDR1 SGHVS, CDR2 FQNEAQ. This CDR3 spans 14 amino acids. The CDR3 reads CASSAGRFSYEQYF. The CDR3 nucleotides are TGTGCCAGCAGTGCCGGGAGGTTCTCCTACGAGCAGTACTTC.

In this sample, this clone turned up a few times. This chain uses TRBV27 with TRBJ2-7; weak D call: TRBD2 (5 bases). Germline V CDR1 and CDR2: MNHEY, SMNVEV (reference sequence). Trimming pared 6 bases from V and 0 bases from J, leaving 21 bases between. CDR3 size: 17 residues. CDR3 DNA: TGTGCCAGCAGCCCCGTTATTGGACTCGGCGACTCCTACGAGCAGTACTTC. Its translation is CASSPVIGLGDSYEQYF.

V and J are TRBV6-5 and TRBJ1-2; TRBD1 might be the D (5 bases). Trimming shortened V by 6 bases and J by 4 bases, and 6 bases separated the two germline ends. Germline V gene sequence: CDR1 MNHEY, CDR2 SVGAGI. The CDR3 runs 11 residues. This chain's CDR3 is CASSDSYGYTF. In nucleotides, the CDR3 is TGTGCCAGCAGCGACAGCTATGGCTACACCTTC.

The rearrangement uses TRBV5-4 and TRBJ2-3; no definite D call. From germline, CDR1 is SGHNT and CDR2 YYREEE (reference sequence). V shed 0 bases and J shed 2 bases, with 10 bases lying between them. The CDR3 runs to 15 residues. The CDR3 DNA follows: TGTGCCAGCAGCTTGGGGTACCAGTACACAGATACGCAGTATTTT. Protein: CASSLGYQYTDTQYF.

The chain combines TRBV11-3 with TRBJ1-1; 7 nucleotides match TRBD1. V lost 4 bases, J lost 1 base, and 9 bases stayed unmatched. From germline, CDR1 is SGHNT and CDR2 YENEEA. The CDR3 has 16 amino acids. In DNA, the CDR3 is TGTGCCAGCAGCTCTACCGTCTACAGGGGGAACACTGAAGCTTTCTTT. The encoded protein is CASSSTVYRGNTEAFF.

The chain combines TRBV6-5 with TRBJ1-1; the D is unclear. The CDR3 totals 14 residues. Looked up from germline, CDR1 is MNHEY and CDR2 is SVGAGI. With 0 bases removed from V and 3 bases from J, the gap between germline ends came to 8 bases. CDR3 in DNA: TGTGCCAGCAGTTACTCAGGGAGCCACACTGAAGCTTTCTTT. Its translation: CASSYSGSHTEAFF.

V usage is TRBV19 and J usage is TRBJ1-1; tentative D call: TRBD1 (5 bases). There are 13 residues in the CDR3. The germline CDR1 and CDR2 sequences are LNHDA and SQIVND (reference sequence). Trimming removed 6 bases from V and 5 bases from J, with 13 bases in between. Here the CDR3 reads CASRPGERTEAFF. The DNA of the CDR3 is TGTGCCAGTAGACCGGGGGAGAGGACTGAAGCTTTCTTT.

This clone was counted between two and nine times. The chain links TRBV6-5 to TRBJ1-2, with 8 bases that match TRBD1. The V gene end was trimmed by 1 base and the J gene end by 2 bases; junction bases not matched to a gene: 3. CDR1 is MNHEY and CDR2 is SVGAGI in the germline V gene. The CDR3 is 15 residues long. CDR3 nucleotides: TGTGCCAGCAGTTACTTTCAGGGGGCGAACTATGGCTACACCTTC. This translates into CASSYFQGANYGYTF.

This sequence joins TRBV19 and TRBJ2-2, with D perhaps TRBD2 (6 bases). V was trimmed by 2 bases and J by 6 bases, leaving 16 bases between them. From germline, CDR1 is LNHDA and CDR2 SQIVND (reference sequence). The CDR3 has 16 amino acids. CDR3 sequence (DNA): TGTGCCAGTAGTATAATTCGGGTTTCGGGGGCCGGGGAGCTGTTTTTT. Translation gives CASSIIRVSGAGELFF.

The chain recombines TRBV29-1 with TRBJ2-3; 10 bases are shared with TRBD1. Germline CDR1 reads SQVTM; CDR2 reads ANQGSEA. This CDR3 has 15 residues. The ends lost 7 bases at V and 1 base at J; junction bases unmatched: 8. CDR3 residues: CSAADRGLGTDTQYF. In DNA form, the CDR3 reads TGCAGCGCAGCAGACAGGGGGCTTGGCACAGATACGCAGTATTTT.

J is TRBJ2-2 and V is TRBV6-5; 7 nucleotides line up with TRBD1. This CDR3 comprises 16 residues. The V and J ends lost 2 bases and 7 bases, in that order; junction bases with no gene match: 10. Germline lookup yields CDR1 MNHEY and CDR2 SVGAGI. Here the CDR3 DNA reads TGTGCCAGCAGTTACCGGTCGGGACAGTTGAGCGGGGAGCTGTTTTTT. Translated: CASSYRSGQLSGELFF.

Concerning this clone: One junction end disagrees with the germline gene, perhaps due to a read error. This chain joins TRBV7-9 and TRBJ2-1; TRBD1 might be the D (5 bases). Germline loops: CDR1 SEHNR, CDR2 FQNEAQ (reference sequence). CDR3 size: 16 residues. Written as DNA, the CDR3 is TGTTCCAGCAGGTCATTTCAGGGTAGAGTCTACAATGAGCAGTTCTTC. It specifies CSSRSFQGRVYNEQFF.

J is TRBJ1-2 and V is TRBV10-2; TRBD1 aligns across 7 bases. The CDR3 consists of 13 residues. Germline V gives CDR1 WSHSY, CDR2 SAAADI. After removal of 3 bases from V and 8 bases from J, the junction contained 6 bases not matched to a gene. CDR3 nucleotide sequence: TGCGCCAGCAGTGATCGACAGGGTCGAGGCTACACCTTC. Its protein is CASSDRQGRGYTF.

CDR3 amino acids: CASSSTGNYGYTF. The CDR3 bases are TGTGCCAGTAGTTCAACAGGAAACTATGGCTACACCTTC. The V gene is TRBV19, the J gene TRBJ1-2; a possible D gene is TRBD1 (5 bases). Germline V gene sequence: CDR1 LNHDA, CDR2 SQIVND (reference sequence). This CDR3 has 13 residues. Trimming stripped 5 bases from V and 2 bases from J, with 9 bases between. Based on the CDR3 plus reference TRBV19 and TRBJ1-2, the full variable domain is DGGITQSPKYLFRKEGQNVTLSCEQNLNHDAMYWYRQDPGQGLRLIYYSQIVNDFQKGDIAEGYSVSREKKESFPLTVTSAQKNPTAFYLCASSSTGNYGYTFGSGTRLTVV.

This clone was detected once. The rearrangement uses TRBV19 and TRBJ2-7; 8 bases fit TRBD2. The CDR3 extends over 17 amino acids. Germline trimming cut 4 bases from V and 2 bases from J; bases unmatched to any gene: 13. In germline, CDR1 is LNHDA, CDR2 SQIVND (reference sequence). DNA for the CDR3: TGTGCCAGTAGTACCCTACTAGCGGTGGGGGAGACCTACGAGCAGTACTTC. This encodes CASSTLLAVGETYEQYF.

The genes are TRBV4-3 and TRBJ2-3, with a tentative D call TRBD1 (6 bases). The CDR3 length is 13 residues. Germline lookup yields CDR1 LGHNA and CDR2 YSLEER. V lost 5 bases and J lost 4, with 10 bases in between. The CDR3 region has the DNA TGCGCCAGCAGCACGGACAGTGCAGATACGCAGTATTTT. The encoded protein is CASSTDSADTQYF.

The chain joins TRBV7-9 to TRBJ2-5; 8 bases are a match to TRBD1. V lost 5 bases and J lost 4; bases outside the gene matches: 12. Looked up from germline, CDR1 is SEHNR and CDR2 is FQNEAQ (reference sequence). The CDR3 loop spans 16 amino acids. The CDR3 coding sequence is TGTGCCAGCAGCGAGAACAGGGGGTTTTCTGGAGAGACCCAGTACTTC. Its translation: CASSENRGFSGETQYF.

This chain connects TRBV6-5 to TRBJ1-1, with no clear D. The V and J ends lost 2 bases and 3 bases respectively, with 7 bases between them. CDR1 is MNHEY, CDR2 SVGAGI, per germline. The CDR3 has 13 residues. CDR3 nucleotides: TGTGCCAGCAGTTACGAGGTGGACACTGAAGCTTTCTTT. Amino acids: CASSYEVDTEAFF.

The chain recombines TRBV5-1 with TRBJ1-5; D remains unclear. The V gene lost 5 bases and the J gene lost 7 bases, with 16 bases spanning the gap. From germline, CDR1 is SGHRS and CDR2 YFSETQ. The CDR3 is made up of 14 amino acids. The CDR3 loop reads CASSPTGMSQPQHF. Here the CDR3 DNA reads TGCGCCAGCAGTCCGACGGGGATGAGCCAGCCCCAGCATTTT.

The chain combines TRBV5-6 with TRBJ2-5; maybe TRBD2 (5 bases). CDR3 length: 16 amino acids. V was pared by 3 bases and J by 9 bases, with 24 bases between. CDR1 and CDR2 (germline): SGHDT, YYEEEE. The DNA for the CDR3 is TGTGCCAGCAGCTCCTACGGGATAGCGAGGACGGGTGCCCAGTACTTC. Translation gives CASSSYGIARTGAQYF.

The table lists this clone with a few counts. For the CDR3, the DNA is TGTGCCAGCAGTTTGACAGGGGGTGGAAACACCATATATTTT. Protein: CASSLTGGGNTIYF. This chain connects TRBV6-5 to TRBJ1-3; 9 bases match TRBD1. Trimming at V came to 4 bases and at J to 3 bases, leaving 1 base not matched to a gene. Germline V gene lookup returns CDR1 MNHEY and CDR2 SVGAGI. CDR3 length: 14 amino acids.